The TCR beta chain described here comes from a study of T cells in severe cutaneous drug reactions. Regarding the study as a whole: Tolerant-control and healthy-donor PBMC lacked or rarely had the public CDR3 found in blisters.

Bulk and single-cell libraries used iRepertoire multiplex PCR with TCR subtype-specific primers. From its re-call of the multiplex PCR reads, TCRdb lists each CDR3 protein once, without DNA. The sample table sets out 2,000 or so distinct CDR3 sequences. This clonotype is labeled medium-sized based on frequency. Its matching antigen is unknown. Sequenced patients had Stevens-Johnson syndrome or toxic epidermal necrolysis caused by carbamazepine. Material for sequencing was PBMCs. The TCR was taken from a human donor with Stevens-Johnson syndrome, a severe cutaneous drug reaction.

CDR3 amino acids: CASSSTGEADTQYF. This chain joins TRBV7-9 and TRBJ2-3; the D gene TCRdb calls, TRBD2, cannot be checked with no DNA. The CDR3 runs to 14 residues. CDR1 is SEHNR, CDR2 FQNEAQ, per germline (reference sequence). Complete variable domain (other parts from reference TRBV7-9 and TRBJ2-3): DTGVSQNPRHKITKRGQNVTFRCDPISEHNRLYWYRQTLGQGPEFLTYFQNEAQLEKSRLLSDRFSAERPKGSFSTLEIQRTEQGDSAMYLCASSSTGEADTQYFGPGTRLTVL.